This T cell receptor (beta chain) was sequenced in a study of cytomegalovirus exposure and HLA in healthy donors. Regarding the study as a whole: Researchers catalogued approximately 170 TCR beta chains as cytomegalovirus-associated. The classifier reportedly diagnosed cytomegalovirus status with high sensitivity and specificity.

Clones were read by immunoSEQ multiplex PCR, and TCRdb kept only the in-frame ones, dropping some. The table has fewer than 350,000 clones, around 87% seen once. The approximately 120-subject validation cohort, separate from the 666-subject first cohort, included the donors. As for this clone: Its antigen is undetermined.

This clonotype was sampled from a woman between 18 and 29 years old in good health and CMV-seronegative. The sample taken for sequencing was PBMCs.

The DNA of the CDR3 is TGTGCCAGCAGCCCCGACAGGCTTGGGCAGTACTTC. The encoded protein is CASSPDRLGQYF. The V and J genes are TRBV7-2 and TRBJ2-7, with a weak D call TRBD1 (6 bases). Trimming removed 5 bases from V and 9 bases from J, with 14 bases in between. The germline CDR1 and CDR2 sequences are SGHTA and FQGNSA. The CDR3 is 12 amino acids. The entire variable domain, with the rest obtained from reference TRBV7-2 and TRBJ2-7, is as follows: GAGVSQSPSNKVTEKGKDVELRCDPISGHTALYWYRQSLGQGLEFLIYFQGNSAPDKSGLPSDRFSAERTGGSVSTLTIQRTQQEDSAVYLCASSPDRLGQYFGPGTRLTVT.